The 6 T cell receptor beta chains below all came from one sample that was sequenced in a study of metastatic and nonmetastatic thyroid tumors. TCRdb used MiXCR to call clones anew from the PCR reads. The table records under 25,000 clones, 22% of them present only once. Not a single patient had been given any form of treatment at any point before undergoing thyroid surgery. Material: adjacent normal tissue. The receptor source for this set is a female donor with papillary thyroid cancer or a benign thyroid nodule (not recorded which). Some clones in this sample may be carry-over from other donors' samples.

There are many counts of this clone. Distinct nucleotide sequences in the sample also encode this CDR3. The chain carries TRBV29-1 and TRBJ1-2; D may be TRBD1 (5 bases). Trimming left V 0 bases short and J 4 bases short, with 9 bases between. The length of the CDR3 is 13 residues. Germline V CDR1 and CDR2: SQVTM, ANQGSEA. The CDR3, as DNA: TGCAGCGTTGAAGAGGCGGGGGGCTATGGCTACACCTTC. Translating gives CSVEEAGGYGYTF.

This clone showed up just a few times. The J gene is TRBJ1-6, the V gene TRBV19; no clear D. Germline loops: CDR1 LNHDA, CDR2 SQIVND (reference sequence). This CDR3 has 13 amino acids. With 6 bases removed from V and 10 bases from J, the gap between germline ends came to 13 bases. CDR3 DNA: TGTGCCAGTAGCCCCGGCCCGCGCTCACCCCTCCACTTT. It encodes CASSPGPRSPLHF.

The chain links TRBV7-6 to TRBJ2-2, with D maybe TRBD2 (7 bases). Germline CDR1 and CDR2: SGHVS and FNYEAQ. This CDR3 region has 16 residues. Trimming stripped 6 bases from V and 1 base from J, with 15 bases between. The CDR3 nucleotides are TGTGCCAGCAGGAGCGGGGACACTTTGAACACCGGGGAGCTGTTTTTT. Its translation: CASRSGDTLNTGELFF.

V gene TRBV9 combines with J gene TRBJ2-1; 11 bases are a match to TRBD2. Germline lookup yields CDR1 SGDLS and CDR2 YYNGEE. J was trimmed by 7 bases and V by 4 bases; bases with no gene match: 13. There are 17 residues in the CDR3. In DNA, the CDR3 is TGTGCCAGCAGCCCGCGGGTAGCGGGGGGGCTGGCGAATGAGCAGTTCTTC. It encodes CASSPRVAGGLANEQFF.

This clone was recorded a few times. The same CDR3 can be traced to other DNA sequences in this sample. The CDR3 sequence: CASSPGGGHGELFF. The CDR3 DNA reads TGTGCCAGTAGTCCCGGCGGAGGTCACGGGGAGCTGTTTTTT. V and J are TRBV19 and TRBJ2-2; tentatively, D is TRBD2 (5 bases). Trimming left V 5 bases short and J 7 bases short, with 14 bases between. The germline V gene encodes CDR1 LNHDA and CDR2 SQIVND (reference sequence). The CDR3 spans 14 residues.

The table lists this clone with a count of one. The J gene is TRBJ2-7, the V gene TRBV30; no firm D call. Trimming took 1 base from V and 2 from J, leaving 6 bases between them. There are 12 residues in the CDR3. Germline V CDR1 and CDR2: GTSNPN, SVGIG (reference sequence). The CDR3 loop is CAWSDETYEQYF. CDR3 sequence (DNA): TGTGCCTGGAGTGACGAGACCTACGAGCAGTACTTC.